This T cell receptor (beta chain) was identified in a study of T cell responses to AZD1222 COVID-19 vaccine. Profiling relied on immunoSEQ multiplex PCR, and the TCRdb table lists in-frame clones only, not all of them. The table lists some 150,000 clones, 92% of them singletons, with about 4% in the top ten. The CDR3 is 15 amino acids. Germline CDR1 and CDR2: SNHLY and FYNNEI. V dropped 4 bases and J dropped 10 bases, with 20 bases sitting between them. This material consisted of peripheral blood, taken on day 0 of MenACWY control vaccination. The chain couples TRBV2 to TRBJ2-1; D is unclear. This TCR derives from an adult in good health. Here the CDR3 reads CASSALAVPSDEQFF. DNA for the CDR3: TGTGCCAGCAGTGCCTTGGCGGTCCCTTCAGACGAGCAGTTCTTC. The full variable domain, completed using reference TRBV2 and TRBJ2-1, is EPEVTQTPSHQVTQMGQEVILRCVPISNHLYFYWYRQILGQKVEFLVSFYNNEISEKSEIFDDQFSVERPDGSNFTLKIRSTKLEDSAMYFCASSALAVPSDEQFFGPGTRLTVL.